This TCR beta chain was sequenced for a study of blood T cells in healthy people across ages. Each sample gave at least 6 million isolated PBMCs. For the second PCR, which ran for about 7 to 11 cycles, a sample-barcoded 5' primer and a J-beta primer mix were used. TCRdb reanalysed the 5' RACE reads using MiXCR and keeps one entry per CDR3 protein. The table includes 700,000 to 900,000 distinct CDR3 sequences, less than 70% detected once. V gave up 4 bases and J gave up 6 bases; unmatched junction bases: 7. The CDR3 spans 15 residues. Germline values: CDR1 SGHRS, CDR2 YFSETQ. The rearrangement joins TRBV5-1 to TRBJ1-1; TRBD1 matches at 12 bases. This clonotype originated in a man older than 75 in good health. The sample taken for sequencing was blood. The CDR3 loop is CASSPGTGGTSEAFF. The DNA of the CDR3 is TGCGCCAGCAGCCCAGGGACAGGGGGCACTTCTGAAGCTTTCTTT.